These 3 T cell receptor beta chains were all obtained from the same sample, sequenced in a study of blood T cell repertoires in COVID-19. The table came from immunoSEQ multiplex PCR; TCRdb's copy has only in-frame clones and leaves some out. The sample shows 310,000 or so clones, 85% to 90% of them seen only once. The specimen was peripheral blood. Receptors originate from a woman aged 50 to 60 with active or convalescent COVID-19.

The rearrangement uses TRBV5-1 and TRBJ1-4; D may be TRBD1 (5 bases). V was pared by 4 bases and J by 5 bases, with 18 bases between. Germline loops: CDR1 SGHRS, CDR2 YFSETQ. CDR3 length equals 16 residues. The CDR3 DNA reads TGCGCCAGCAGCCCGCTGACAGCCAACCTGAATGAAAAACTGTTTTTT. Translating it yields CASSPLTANLNEKLFF.

The V call is TRBV11-2, the J call TRBJ1-1; a weak D match, TRBD1 (6 bases). Germline V gene lookup returns CDR1 SGHAT and CDR2 FQNNGV. This CDR3 has 14 residues. Trimming shortened V by 5 bases and J by 5 bases, and 15 bases separated the two germline ends. This chain's CDR3 is CASSLQQGGTEAFF. The CDR3 DNA sequence: TGTGCCAGCAGCCTCCAACAGGGCGGGACTGAAGCTTTCTTT.

This chain connects TRBV14 to TRBJ1-3; TRBD1 is a possible D gene (6 bases). CDR1 and CDR2 (germline): SGHDN, FVKESK. The V gene lost 6 bases and the J gene lost 2 bases, with 17 bases spanning the gap. The CDR3 extends over 16 amino acids. CDR3 amino acids: CASSPYGGGAGNTIYF. In DNA, the CDR3 is TGTGCCAGCAGTCCCTACGGGGGGGGCGCTGGAAACACCATATATTTT.